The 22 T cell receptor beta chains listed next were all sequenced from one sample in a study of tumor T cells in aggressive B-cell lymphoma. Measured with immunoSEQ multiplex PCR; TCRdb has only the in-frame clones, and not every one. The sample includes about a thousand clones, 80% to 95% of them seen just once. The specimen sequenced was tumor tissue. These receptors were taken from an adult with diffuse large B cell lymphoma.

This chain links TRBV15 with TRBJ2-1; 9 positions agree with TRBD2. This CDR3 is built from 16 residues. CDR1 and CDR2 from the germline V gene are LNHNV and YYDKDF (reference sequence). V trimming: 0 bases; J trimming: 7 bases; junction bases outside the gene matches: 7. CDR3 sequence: CATSRDHGGRANEQFF. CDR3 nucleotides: TGTGCCACCAGCAGAGATCATGGCGGGAGGGCAAATGAGCAGTTCTTC.

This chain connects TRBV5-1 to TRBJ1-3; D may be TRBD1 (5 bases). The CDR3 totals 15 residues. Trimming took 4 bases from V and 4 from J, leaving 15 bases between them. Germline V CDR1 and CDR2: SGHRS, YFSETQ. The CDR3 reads CASSLAGGTGNTIYF. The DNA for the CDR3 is TGCGCCAGCAGCCTCGCCGGGGGGACGGGAAACACCATATATTTT. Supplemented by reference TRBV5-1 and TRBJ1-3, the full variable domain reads KAGVTQTPRYLIKTRGQQVTLSCSPISGHRSVSWYQQTPGQGLQFLFEYFSETQRNKGNFPGRFSGRQFSNSRSEMNVSTLELGDSALYLCASSLAGGTGNTIYFGEGSWLTVV.

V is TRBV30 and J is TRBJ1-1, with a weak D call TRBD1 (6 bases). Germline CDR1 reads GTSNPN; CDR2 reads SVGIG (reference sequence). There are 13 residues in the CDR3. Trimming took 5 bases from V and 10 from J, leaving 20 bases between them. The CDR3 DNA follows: TGTGCCTGGTCCGGGACGGGGGGCGTTGGAGCTTTCTTT. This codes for CAWSGTGGVGAFF.

CDR3 nucleotides: TGTGCCGGCAGACAGGGGTCATATGGGGCCAACGTCCTGACTTTC. Translating gives CAGRQGSYGANVLTF. The chain has TRBV30 and TRBJ2-6, with 8 bases matching TRBD1. The CDR3 consists of 15 residues. V lost 8 bases to trimming and J lost 3 bases; unmatched junction nucleotides: 9. Germline lookup yields CDR1 GTSNPN and CDR2 SVGIG (reference sequence).

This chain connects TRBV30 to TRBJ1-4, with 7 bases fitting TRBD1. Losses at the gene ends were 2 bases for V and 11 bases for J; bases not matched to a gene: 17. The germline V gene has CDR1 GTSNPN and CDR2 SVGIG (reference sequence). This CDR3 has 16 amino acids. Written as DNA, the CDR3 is TGTGCCTGGAGTTCTGGGTCTCGGACAGGATTGGGGAAACTGTTTTTT. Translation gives CAWSSGSRTGLGKLFF.

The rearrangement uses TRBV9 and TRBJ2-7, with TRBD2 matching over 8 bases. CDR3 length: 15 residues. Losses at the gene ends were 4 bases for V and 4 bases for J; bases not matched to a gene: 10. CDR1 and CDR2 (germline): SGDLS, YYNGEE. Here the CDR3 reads CASSTTAGAWYEQYF. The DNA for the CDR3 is TGTGCCAGCAGCACCACAGCGGGAGCCTGGTACGAGCAGTACTTC.

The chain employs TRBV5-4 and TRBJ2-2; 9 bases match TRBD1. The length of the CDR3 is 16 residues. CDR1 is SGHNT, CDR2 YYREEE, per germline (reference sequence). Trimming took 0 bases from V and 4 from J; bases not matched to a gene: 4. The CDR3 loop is CASSLGGQGSTGELFF. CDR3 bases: TGTGCCAGCAGCTTGGGCGGACAGGGGTCCACCGGGGAGCTGTTTTTT. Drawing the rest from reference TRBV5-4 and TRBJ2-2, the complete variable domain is ETGVTQSPTHLIKTRGQQVTLRCSSQSGHNTVSWYQQALGQGPQFIFQYYREEENGRGNFPPRFSGLQFPNYSSELNVNALELDDSALYLCASSLGGQGSTGELFFGEGSRLTVL.

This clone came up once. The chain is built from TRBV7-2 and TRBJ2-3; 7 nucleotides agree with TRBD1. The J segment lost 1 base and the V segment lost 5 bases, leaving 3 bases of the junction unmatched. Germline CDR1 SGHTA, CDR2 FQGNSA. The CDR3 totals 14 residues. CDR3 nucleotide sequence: TGTGCCAGCAGCCCCCAGGGGGGCACAGATACGCAGTATTTT. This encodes CASSPQGGTDTQYF.

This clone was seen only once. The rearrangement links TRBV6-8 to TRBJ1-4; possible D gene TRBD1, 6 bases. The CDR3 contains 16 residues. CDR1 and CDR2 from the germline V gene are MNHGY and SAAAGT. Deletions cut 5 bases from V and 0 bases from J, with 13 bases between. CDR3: CASSNRAGATNEKLFF. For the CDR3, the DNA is TGTGCCAGCAGTAACAGGGCGGGGGCAACTAATGAAAAACTGTTTTTT.

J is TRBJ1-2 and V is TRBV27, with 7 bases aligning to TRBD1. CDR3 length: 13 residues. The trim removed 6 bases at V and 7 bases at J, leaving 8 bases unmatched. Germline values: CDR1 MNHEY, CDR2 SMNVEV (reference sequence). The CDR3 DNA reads TGTGCCAGCAGCCCCGGGACAGTAACTGGCTACACCTTC. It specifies CASSPGTVTGYTF.

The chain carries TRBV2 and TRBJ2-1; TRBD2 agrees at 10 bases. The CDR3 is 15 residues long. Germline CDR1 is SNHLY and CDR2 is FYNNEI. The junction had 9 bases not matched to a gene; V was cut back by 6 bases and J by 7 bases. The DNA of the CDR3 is TGTGCCAGCAGCTTTGTGGCTAGCGGGAGTAATGAGCAGTTCTTC. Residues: CASSFVASGSNEQFF.

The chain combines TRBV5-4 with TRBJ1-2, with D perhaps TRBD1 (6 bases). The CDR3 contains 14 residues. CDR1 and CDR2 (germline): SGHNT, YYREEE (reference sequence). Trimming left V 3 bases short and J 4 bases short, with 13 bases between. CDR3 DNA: TGTGCCAGCAGCTCGGACGGGACAAGCTATGGCTACACCTTC. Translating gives CASSSDGTSYGYTF. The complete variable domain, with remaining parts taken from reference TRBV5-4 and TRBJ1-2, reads ETGVTQSPTHLIKTRGQQVTLRCSSQSGHNTVSWYQQALGQGPQFIFQYYREEENGRGNFPPRFSGLQFPNYSSELNVNALELDDSALYLCASSSDGTSYGYTFGSGTRLTVV.

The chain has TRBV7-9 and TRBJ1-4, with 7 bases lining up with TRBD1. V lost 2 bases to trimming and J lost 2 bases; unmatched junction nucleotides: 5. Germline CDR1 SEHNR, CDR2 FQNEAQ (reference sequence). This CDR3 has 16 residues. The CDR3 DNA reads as TGTGCCAGCAGCTTATCCACAGGGGTGACTAATGAAAAACTGTTTTTT. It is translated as CASSLSTGVTNEKLFF.

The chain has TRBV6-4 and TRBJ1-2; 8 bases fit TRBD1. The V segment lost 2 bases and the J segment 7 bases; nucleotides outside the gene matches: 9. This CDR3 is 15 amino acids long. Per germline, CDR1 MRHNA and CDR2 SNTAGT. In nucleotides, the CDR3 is TGTGCCAGCAGTGACACTGGACAGGGAGTCGGTGGCTACACCTTC. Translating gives CASSDTGQGVGGYTF.

This CDR3 is CATSPWEAGGGYTQYF. The CDR3 coding sequence is TGTGCCACCAGCCCCTGGGAAGCGGGAGGAGGATATACGCAGTATTTT. The rearrangement joins TRBV15 to TRBJ2-3; the match to TRBD2 covers 9 bases. Per germline, CDR1 LNHNV and CDR2 YYDKDF (reference sequence). The V and J ends lost 5 bases and 7 bases, in that order; junction bases with no gene match: 13. The CDR3 length is 16 residues.

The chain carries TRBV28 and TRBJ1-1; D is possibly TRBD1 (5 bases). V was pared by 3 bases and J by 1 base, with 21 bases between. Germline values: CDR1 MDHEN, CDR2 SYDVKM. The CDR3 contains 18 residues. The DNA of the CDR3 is TGTGCCAGCAGTTTCTCCTCTCTTGCCAGGGATCAGAACACTGAAGCTTTCTTT. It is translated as CASSFSSLARDQNTEAFF.

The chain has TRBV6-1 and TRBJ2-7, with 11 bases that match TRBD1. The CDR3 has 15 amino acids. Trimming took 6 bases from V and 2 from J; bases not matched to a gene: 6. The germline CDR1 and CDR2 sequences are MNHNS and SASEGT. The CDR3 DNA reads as TGTGCCAGCAGGGAACCGGGACAGGGGGCCTACGAGCAGTACTTC. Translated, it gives CASREPGQGAYEQYF.

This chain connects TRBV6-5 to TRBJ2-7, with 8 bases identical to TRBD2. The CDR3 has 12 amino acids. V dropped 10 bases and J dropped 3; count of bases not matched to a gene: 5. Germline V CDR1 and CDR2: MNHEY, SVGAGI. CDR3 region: CATRAGGYEQYF. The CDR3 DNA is TGTGCCACCCGGGCGGGAGGCTACGAGCAGTACTTC.

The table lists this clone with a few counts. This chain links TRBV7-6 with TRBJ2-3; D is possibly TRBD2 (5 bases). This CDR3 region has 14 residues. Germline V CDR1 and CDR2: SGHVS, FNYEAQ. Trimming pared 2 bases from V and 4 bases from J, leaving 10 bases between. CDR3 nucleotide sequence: TGTGCCAGCAGCTTAATAGAGGGCGCAGATACGCAGTATTTT. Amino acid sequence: CASSLIEGADTQYF.

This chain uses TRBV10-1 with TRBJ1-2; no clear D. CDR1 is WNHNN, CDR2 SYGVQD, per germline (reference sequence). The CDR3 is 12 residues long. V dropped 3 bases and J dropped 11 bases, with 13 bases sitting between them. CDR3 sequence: CASSDSPEAYTF. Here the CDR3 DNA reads TGCGCCAGCAGTGACAGTCCTGAGGCTTACACCTTC.

The CDR3 loop reads CASSAGRDYGYTF. CDR3 DNA: TGTGCCAGCAGTGCGGGACGGGACTATGGCTACACCTTC. The rearrangement uses TRBV6-6 and TRBJ1-2; the D gene is possibly TRBD1 (5 bases). The CDR3 loop spans 13 amino acids. Germline loops: CDR1 MNHNY, CDR2 SVGAGI (reference sequence). V gave up 5 bases and J gave up 3 bases, with 10 bases separating them.

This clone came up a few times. This CDR3 is CASSQERTGPYEQYF. The CDR3 DNA follows: TGTGCCAGCAGCCAAGAGCGGACAGGGCCCTACGAGCAGTACTTC. The chain links TRBV4-2 to TRBJ2-7; 8 bases are shared with TRBD1. The CDR3 is 15 residues long. The germline V gene has CDR1 LGHNA and CDR2 YNFKEQ. J was trimmed by 2 bases and V by 0 bases; bases with no gene match: 3.